A selection of T cell receptor beta chains follows, all from one sample in a study of radiotherapy plus CTLA-4 blockade in lung cancer. Repertoires were generated with immunoSEQ multiplex PCR, while TCRdb's copy carries only in-frame clones and drops some. The profile shows around 30,000 clones, 60% to 80% of them singletons. The input for sequencing was peripheral blood, taken from a patient treated with radiotherapy plus ipilimumab. These receptors all come from a human donor with non-small cell lung cancer whose response to radiotherapy plus ipilimumab could not be evaluated. Both conserved end residues are part of each CDR3. The order of the fields is V gene, CDR3 protein.

V gene: TRBV19; CDR3 protein: CASSMGSEEAVRAFF
V gene: TRBV27; CDR3 protein: CASSLSGAGDRSHGYTF
V gene: TRBV7-3; CDR3 protein: CASSPDRVLSPLHF
V gene: TRBV5-1; CDR3 protein: CASSRLAESTDTQYF
V gene: TRBV7-2; CDR3 protein: CASSSRQGAGEQYF
V gene: TRBV9; CDR3 protein: CASSFNTRADTGELFF
V gene: TRBV5-1; CDR3 protein: CASSPWGQEDQPQHF
V gene: TRBV7-9; CDR3 protein: CASSLSGVSSTDTQYF
V gene: TRBV5-4; CDR3 protein: CASSQTGTGARAFF
V gene: TRBV29-1; CDR3 protein: CSVPTLAGADNEQFF
V gene: TRBV6-1; CDR3 protein: CASTRGQGPYEQYF
V gene: TRBV5-4; CDR3 protein: CASSFGQFDEQFF
V gene: TRBV7-8; CDR3 protein: CASSPWGGQETQYF
V gene: TRBV19; CDR3 protein: CASNLGQGAYGYTF
V gene: TRBV2; CDR3 protein: CASRREADTQYF
V gene: TRBV19; CDR3 protein: CASSLLTGEPSGNTIYF
V gene: TRBV4-3; CDR3 protein: CASSQGRGGGFYEQYF
V gene: TRBV4-1; CDR3 protein: CASNLGVTSTDTQYF
V gene: TRBV4-3; CDR3 protein: CASSVQLGRGSSEKLFF
V gene: TRBV19; CDR3 protein: CATSRGGRSTYEQYF
V gene: TRBV6-1; CDR3 protein: CAAQGLNTEAFF
V gene: TRBV5-4; CDR3 protein: CASRGTGGRANYGYTF
V gene: TRBV5-5; CDR3 protein: CASSLGAGPQTDTQYF
V gene: TRBV6-5; CDR3 protein: CASSFTGVNTEAFF
V gene: TRBV4-3; CDR3 protein: CASSHLGSSYEQYF
V gene: TRBV6-5; CDR3 protein: CASSYRGQGARGEQFF
V gene: TRBV7-9; CDR3 protein: CASSYRDYGYTF
V gene: TRBV7-2; CDR3 protein: CASSYRQGSYEQYF
V gene: TRBV5-8; CDR3 protein: CASSRGQIKNTGELFF
V gene: TRBV14; CDR3 protein: CASSLRDSSWRDTQYF
V gene: TRBV2; CDR3 protein: CALTGTGETQYF
V gene: TRBV7-2; CDR3 protein: CASGREVGETQYF
V gene: TRBV19; CDR3 protein: CASSVSVATFNEKLFF
V gene: TRBV6-1; CDR3 protein: CASSEQPSGQETQYF
V gene: TRBV9; CDR3 protein: CASSVTPGSYNEQFF
V gene: TRBV25-1; CDR3 protein: CASYSGSRYNEQFF
V gene: TRBV9; CDR3 protein: CASSPGLALNNEQFF
V gene: TRBV10-2; CDR3 protein: CASSVLAGLTDTQYF
V gene: TRBV7-3; CDR3 protein: CASSQGLTNSPLHF
V gene: TRBV29-1; CDR3 protein: CSVARTRGYTF
V gene: TRBV11-1; CDR3 protein: CASSPTSGRGATQYF
V gene: TRBV19; CDR3 protein: CASSGGHSYNYGYTF
V gene: TRBV18; CDR3 protein: CASSPVSTWTGKGHEQYF
V gene: TRBV9; CDR3 protein: CASSVGHLETQYF
V gene: TRBV11-3; CDR3 protein: CASSLVLQGVGTEAFF
V gene: TRBV6-1; CDR3 protein: CASSEREYTQYF
V gene: TRBV2; CDR3 protein: CASSPINPPGFGYF
V gene: TRBV7-2; CDR3 protein: CASSPDRWGNQPQHF